The 2 T cell receptor beta chains given below trace back to one sample, sequenced in a study of cytomegalovirus exposure and HLA in healthy donors. PCR used 60 Vbeta primers and 13 Jbeta primers. Clones were sequenced by immunoSEQ multiplex PCR, and TCRdb holds only the in-frame ones, with some missing. This table has 150,000 to 200,000 clones, roughly four fifths appearing once. Input material: PBMCs. The receptors shown here come from a man aged 30 to 45 in good health and CMV-seronegative.

The chain joins TRBV2 to TRBJ2-7, with TRBD1 matching 11 bases. With V trimmed by 6 bases and J by 6 bases, 7 bases remained unmatched. The V gene's germline CDR1 is SNHLY and CDR2 FYNNEI. The CDR3 extends over 14 amino acids. This CDR3 reads CASRPGQGEGEQYF. CDR3 nucleotides: TGTGCCAGCAGGCCGGGACAGGGGGAAGGCGAGCAGTACTTC.

The CDR3 coding sequence is TGCGCCAGCAGCACGACTAGGATCGAGCAGTTCTTC. Amino acid sequence: CASSTTRIEQFF. This chain connects TRBV5-1 to TRBJ2-1, with D maybe TRBD2 (6 bases). The V and J ends lost 4 bases and 10 bases respectively, with 12 bases between them. CDR1 is SGHRS, CDR2 YFSETQ, per germline. CDR3 length: 12 amino acids.